Listed below are T cell receptor beta chains from one sample, sequenced in a study of cytomegalovirus exposure and HLA in healthy donors. Using immunoSEQ multiplex PCR, the repertoire was profiled, and TCRdb retains in-frame clones only, with some absent. This repertoire shows about 43,000 clones, approximately 77% found once; its top ten account for roughly 1.3%. Sequenced input: PBMCs. The receptors were gathered from a young man in good health and CMV-seronegative. Both conserved end residues are part of each CDR3. Rows may omit the clone size; those that give it use once, few, many or a size class.

size: once
J: TRBJ1-1
V: TRBV9
CDR3: CASSVGWDRSFEAFF

size: NA
J: TRBJ2-7
V: TRBV6-1
CDR3: CASSARTAYEQYF

size: NA
J: TRBJ1-2
V: TRBV6-4
CDR3: CASREGTAEYYGYTF

size: NA
J: TRBJ2-7
V: TRBV2
CDR3: CASSSDTGGEQYF

size: NA
J: TRBJ2-2
V: TRBV10-3
CDR3: CAISESISGRNTGELFF

size: NA
J: TRBJ2-5
V: TRBV27
CDR3: CASSLLGIGTSATQYF

size: NA
J: TRBJ2-3
V: TRBV19
CDR3: CASRLAGTDTQYF

size: NA
J: TRBJ1-6
V: TRBV5-5
CDR3: CASSLVQGAFSSYNSPLHF

size: few
J: TRBJ2-1
V: TRBV19
CDR3: CASSQIAGGRNEQFF

size: NA
J: TRBJ2-7
V: TRBV4-2
CDR3: CASSQDGDQGVSYYEQYF

size: NA
J: TRBJ2-3
V: TRBV6-5
CDR3: CASSALAALTDTQYF

size: NA
J: TRBJ2-3
V: TRBV7-3
CDR3: CASSPIPSTDTQYF

size: NA
J: TRBJ2-6
V: TRBV5-1
CDR3: CASSDSSGANVLTF

size: NA
J: TRBJ2-7
V: TRBV7-2
CDR3: CASSRGPTPYEQYF

size: NA
J: TRBJ2-1
V: TRBV7-9
CDR3: CASSDGQANEQFF

size: NA
J: TRBJ2-7
V: TRBV18
CDR3: CASSPGQGAYEQYF

size: NA
J: TRBJ2-1
V: TRBV7-6
CDR3: CASSLELGRLNEQFF